Listed below are T cell receptor beta chains from one sample, sequenced in a study of cytomegalovirus exposure and HLA in healthy donors. Repertoires were generated with immunoSEQ multiplex PCR, while TCRdb's copy carries only in-frame clones and drops some. The specimen's table records 30,000 to 35,000 clones. Sequenced sample: PBMCs. These receptors all stem from a woman aged 35 to 49 in good health and CMV-seropositive. Each CDR3 is given with its conserved first and last residue. The D gene is left open where the match is weak. Rows give clone size only sometimes, using once, few, many, or a class for an expanded clone.

d_call	v_call	clone_size	j_call	cdr3_nt	cdr3_aa
NA	TRBV4-3	NA	TRBJ2-1	TGCGCCAGCAGCCAAGATCTGGAGGATGAGCAGTTCTTC	CASSQDLEDEQFF
NA	TRBV29-1	NA	TRBJ2-5	TGCGGCCATGGAGGAGAGACCCAGTACTTC	CGHGGETQYF
TRBD1	TRBV25-1	NA	TRBJ2-5	TGTGCCAGTAACTTGGACAGGGGGCCTGAGGAGACCCAGTACTTC	CASNLDRGPEETQYF
NA	TRBV6-1	NA	TRBJ1-4	TGTGCCAGCAGTGAAGTCGGTGGGGGTGGGAGGGAAAAACTGTTTTTT	CASSEVGGGGREKLFF
TRBD1	TRBV7-3	NA	TRBJ2-7	TGTGCCAGCAGCTTAGGGGACAGGGGGCACGGCTACGAGCAGTACTTC	CASSLGDRGHGYEQYF
TRBD1	TRBV7-2	NA	TRBJ2-7	TGTGCCAGCAGCCGTATCACAGGGGACTACGAGCAGTACTTC	CASSRITGDYEQYF
NA	TRBV28	NA	TRBJ2-5	TGTGCCAGCAGTCTTCCAACGACTACAGGGGAGACCCAGTACTTC	CASSLPTTTGETQYF
TRBD2	TRBV9	NA	TRBJ2-5	TGTGCCAGCAGCTTACTAGCGGGAGGGCTCGAGACCCAGTACTTC	CASSLLAGGLETQYF
NA	TRBV6-5	NA	TRBJ2-1	TGTGCCAGCAGTCCCCGGTTTCCGGATGAGCAGTTCTTC	CASSPRFPDEQFF
TRBD2	TRBV11-3	NA	TRBJ2-3	TGTGCCAGCACTCTGGGACTAGCGGGACTCACAGATACGCAGTATTTT	CASTLGLAGLTDTQYF
NA	TRBV7-9	NA	TRBJ1-1	TGTGCCAGCGGGACCCCCAGTGGCGGGGACACTGAAGCTTTCTTT	CASGTPSGGDTEAFF
NA	TRBV15	medium-sized	TRBJ2-1	TGTGCCACCAGCAGAGAGAGGGAGACTACAGACAATGAGCAGTTCTTC	CATSRERETTDNEQFF
NA	TRBV2	NA	TRBJ2-7	TGTGCCAGCAGTAGTAGAGCGGTCAGCTCCTACGAGCAGTACTTC	CASSSRAVSSYEQYF
NA	TRBV4-3	NA	TRBJ2-7	TGCGCCAGCAGCCAAGACAGGGTCTACGAGCAGTACTTC	CASSQDRVYEQYF
NA	TRBV27	NA	TRBJ1-2	TGTGCCAGCAGTACGGGCCAAAGGGGTGGCTACACCTTC	CASSTGQRGGYTF
TRBD1	TRBV19	NA	TRBJ2-2	TGTGCCAGTAGTATAGATCAGGGGGCCACGAACACCGGGGAGCTGTTTTTT	CASSIDQGATNTGELFF